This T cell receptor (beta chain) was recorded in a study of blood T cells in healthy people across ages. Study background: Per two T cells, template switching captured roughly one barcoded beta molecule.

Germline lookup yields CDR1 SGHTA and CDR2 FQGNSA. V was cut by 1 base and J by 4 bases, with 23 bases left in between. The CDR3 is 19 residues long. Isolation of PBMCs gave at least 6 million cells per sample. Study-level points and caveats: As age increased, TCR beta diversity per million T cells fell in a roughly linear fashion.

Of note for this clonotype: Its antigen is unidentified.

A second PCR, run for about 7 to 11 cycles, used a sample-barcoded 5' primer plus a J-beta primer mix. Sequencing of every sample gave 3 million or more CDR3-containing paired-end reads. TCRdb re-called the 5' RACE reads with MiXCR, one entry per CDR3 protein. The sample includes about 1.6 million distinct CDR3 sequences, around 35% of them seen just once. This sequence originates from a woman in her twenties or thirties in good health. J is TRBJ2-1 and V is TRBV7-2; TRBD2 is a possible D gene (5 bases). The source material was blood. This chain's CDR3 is CASSLEGRRRIGSYNEQFF. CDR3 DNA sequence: TGTGCCAGCAGCTTAGAGGGCCGAAGGAGGATCGGCAGTTACAATGAGCAGTTCTTC.